This T cell receptor (beta chain) is from a study of cytomegalovirus exposure and HLA in healthy donors. General study results and limits: Across donors, sequencing depth was assumed by presence/absence analyses to be roughly uniform.

With 60 Vbeta and 13 Jbeta primers, the PCR was carried out. This table comes from immunoSEQ multiplex PCR, and its TCRdb copy is limited to in-frame clones, with some not included. Of 220,000 or so clones in the sample, roughly 80% are singletons; the top ten hold less than 4.5%. When sampled, the donors appeared nominally healthy, though they likely had unrecorded immune exposures. Germline values: CDR1 LGHNT, CDR2 FRNRAP. Trimming at V came to 7 bases and at J to 2 bases, leaving 10 bases not matched to a gene. CDR3 length: 15 residues. This clone was found once. Its target is unknown. The sequenced material came from PBMCs. This TCR derives from a male donor in good health and CMV-seronegative. The chain uses TRBV12-5 and TRBJ2-7; TRBD2 matches at 8 bases. The CDR3 region is CASAQTGTRAYEQYF. CDR3 sequence (DNA): TGTGCTAGTGCCCAAACAGGGACTAGGGCCTACGAGCAGTACTTC.